The present TCR beta chain was sequenced within a study of early T cells in non-severe SARS-CoV-2 infection. This CDR3 spans 19 amino acids. The junction had 16 bases not matched to a gene; V was cut back by 5 bases and J by 0 bases. The germline gives CDR1 SGHNT, CDR2 YENEEA. TCRdb re-called the 5' RACE reads through MiXCR, storing one row per CDR3 protein. The sample contains about 90,000 distinct CDR3 sequences, about an eighth of which appear only once. The sample in question was whole blood, obtained at baseline. The V call is TRBV11-3, the J call TRBJ2-1; 7 nucleotides align to TRBD2. This TCR came from an adult who was a healthcare worker with PCR-confirmed SARS-CoV-2 infection or an uninfected control (not recorded which). The CDR3 sequence is CASSTPGGTRTNSYNEQFF. The CDR3 DNA reads as TGTGCCAGCAGCACCCCCGGGGGGACCCGAACTAACTCCTACAATGAGCAGTTCTTC.